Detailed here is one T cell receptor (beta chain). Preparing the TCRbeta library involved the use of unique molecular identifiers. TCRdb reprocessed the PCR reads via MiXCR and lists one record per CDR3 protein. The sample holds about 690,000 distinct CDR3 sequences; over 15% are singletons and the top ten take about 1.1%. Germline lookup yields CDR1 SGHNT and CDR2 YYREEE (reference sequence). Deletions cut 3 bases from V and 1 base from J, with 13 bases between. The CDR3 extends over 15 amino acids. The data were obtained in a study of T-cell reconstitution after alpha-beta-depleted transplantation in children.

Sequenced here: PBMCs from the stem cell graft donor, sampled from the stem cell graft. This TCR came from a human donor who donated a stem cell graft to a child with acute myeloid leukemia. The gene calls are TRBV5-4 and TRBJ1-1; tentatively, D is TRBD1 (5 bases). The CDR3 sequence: CASSSGARQNTEAFF. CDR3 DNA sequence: TGTGCCAGCAGCTCCGGGGCCCGGCAGAACACTGAAGCTTTCTTT.